This passage covers 11 T cell receptor beta chains from one sample sequenced in a study of cytomegalovirus exposure and HLA in healthy donors. Primers for the PCR totalled 60 Vbeta and 13 Jbeta. Repertoires were generated with immunoSEQ multiplex PCR, while TCRdb's copy carries only in-frame clones and drops some. The sample holds about 94,000 clones, about 7.6% seen once. The sequencing input was PBMCs. All receptors derive from a man in his fifties or sixties in good health and CMV-seronegative.

This clone was found a few times. The chain recombines TRBV7-8 with TRBJ2-7; no firm D call. CDR1 is SGHVS, CDR2 FQNEAQ, per germline. V was clipped by 0 bases and J by 3 bases, with 6 bases between them. The CDR3 has 13 residues. DNA for the CDR3: TGTGCCAGCAGCTTAGCCGGTAGCTACGAGCAGTACTTC. This encodes CASSLAGSYEQYF. Filled out from reference TRBV7-8 and TRBJ2-7, the complete variable domain reads GAGVSQSPRYKVAKRGQDVALRCDPISGHVSLFWYQQALGQGPEFLTYFQNEAQLDKSGLPSDRFFAERPEGSVSTLKIQRTQQEDSAVYLCASSLAGSYEQYFGPGTRLTVT.

V and J are TRBV21-1 and TRBJ2-7; the D segment call TRBD2 is taken from the table without a DNA check. TRBV21-1 counts as a pseudogene. The length of the CDR3 is 16 residues. CDR3 in DNA: TGTGCCAGCAGCATCCGGGACTCTGGTAGCTCCTACGAGCAGTACTTC. It translates to CASSIRDSGSSYEQYF.

This clone has more than one count but fewer than ten. The rearrangement joins TRBV15 to TRBJ2-7; D uncertain. The germline V gene has CDR1 LNHNV and CDR2 YYDKDF (reference sequence). Between the trimmed V and J ends, which lost 0 bases and 2 bases, there was a span of 8 bases. CDR3 length: 14 residues. The CDR3, as DNA: TGTGCCACCAGCAGAGATCAGGTAGCCTACGAGCAGTACTTC. Translating gives CATSRDQVAYEQYF. The full variable domain, with the rest looked up from reference TRBV15 and TRBJ2-7, is DAMVIQNPRYQVTQFGKPVTLSCSQTLNHNVMYWYQQKSSQAPKLLFHYYDKDFNNEADTPDNFQSRRPNTSFCFLDIRSPGLGDTAMYLCATSRDQVAYEQYFGPGTRLTVT.

This sequence joins TRBV29-1 and TRBJ2-7, with 10 bases fitting TRBD2. The CDR3 has 15 residues. CDR1 is SQVTM, CDR2 ANQGSEA, per germline. V was pared by 4 bases and J by 5 bases, with 11 bases of the junction left unmatched. CDR3 residues: CSVAPTSGPRDEQYF. For the CDR3, the DNA is TGCAGCGTTGCTCCGACTAGCGGGCCTAGGGACGAGCAGTACTTC.

This clone turned up a few times. The chain employs TRBV7-9 and TRBJ2-1; D might be TRBD2 (6 bases). The V gene's germline CDR1 is SEHNR and CDR2 FQNEAQ (reference sequence). This CDR3 comprises 15 residues. Trimming removed 1 base from V and 0 bases from J, with 7 bases in between. The CDR3 bases are TGTGCCAGCAGCTTAGACGGGGGCTCCTACAATGAGCAGTTCTTC. Its protein product is CASSLDGGSYNEQFF.

The chain couples TRBV6-6 to TRBJ1-5; D gene uncertain. V lost 5 bases, J lost 8 bases, and 13 bases lay in between. Germline loops: CDR1 MNHNY, CDR2 SVGAGI (reference sequence). The CDR3 has 13 amino acids. CDR3 sequence reads: CASSVRGKEPQHF. The CDR3 nucleotides read TGTGCCAGCAGTGTCCGGGGTAAGGAGCCCCAGCATTTT.

The chain carries TRBV18 and TRBJ2-7, with 8 bases lining up with TRBD1. CDR3 length: 13 amino acids. Germline V CDR1 and CDR2: KGHSH, LQKENI. The trim removed 4 bases at V and 7 bases at J, leaving 6 bases unmatched. The CDR3, as DNA: TGTGCCAGCTCACACTCAGGGGGCTATGAGCAGTACTTC. This sequence encodes CASSHSGGYEQYF. Full variable domain (rest looked up from reference TRBV18 and TRBJ2-7): NAGVMQNPRHLVRRRGQEARLRCSPMKGHSHVYWYRQLPEEGLKFMVYLQKENIIDESGMPKERFSAEFPKEGPSILRIQQVVRGDSAAYFCASSHSGGYEQYFGPGTRLTVT.

This clone was observed a few times. The chain couples TRBV27 to TRBJ2-2, with 8 nucleotides matching TRBD1. This CDR3 is 16 amino acids long. J lost 7 bases, V lost 3 bases, and 10 bases had no gene match. In germline, CDR1 is MNHEY, CDR2 SMNVEV (reference sequence). Written as DNA, the CDR3 is TGTGCCAGCAGTTTCGGAGCCAGGGGGCATATCGGGGAGCTGTTTTTT. It translates to CASSFGARGHIGELFF.

V gene TRBV19 combines with J gene TRBJ1-5; D call uncertain. The CDR3 is 14 residues long. The V end lost 1 base, the J end lost 0 bases, and 4 bases lay between the germline ends. Germline V gene lookup returns CDR1 LNHDA and CDR2 SQIVND (reference sequence). The CDR3: CASSIGDSNQPQHF. The DNA of the CDR3 is TGTGCCAGTAGTATAGGAGATAGCAATCAGCCCCAGCATTTT.

There are a few counts of this clone. The rearrangement joins TRBV7-3 to TRBJ2-1; D possibly corresponds to TRBD1 (5 bases). The V gene's germline CDR1 is SGHTA and CDR2 FQGTGA. The CDR3 has 13 residues. V lost 1 base and J lost 6, with 7 bases in between. The CDR3, as DNA: TGTGCCAGCAGCTTAATCCAGGGCAATGAGCAGTTCTTC. This gives the protein CASSLIQGNEQFF.

This rearrangement joins TRBV19 to TRBJ1-3; 8 bases are shared with TRBD1. The V and J ends lost 3 bases and 0 bases, in that order; junction bases with no gene match: 7. Germline assignment: CDR1 LNHDA and CDR2 SQIVND (reference sequence). The CDR3 runs to 17 residues. This chain's CDR3 is CASSMSGGSFSGNTIYF. CDR3 DNA sequence: TGTGCCAGTAGTATGTCAGGGGGCAGCTTCTCTGGAAACACCATATATTTT.